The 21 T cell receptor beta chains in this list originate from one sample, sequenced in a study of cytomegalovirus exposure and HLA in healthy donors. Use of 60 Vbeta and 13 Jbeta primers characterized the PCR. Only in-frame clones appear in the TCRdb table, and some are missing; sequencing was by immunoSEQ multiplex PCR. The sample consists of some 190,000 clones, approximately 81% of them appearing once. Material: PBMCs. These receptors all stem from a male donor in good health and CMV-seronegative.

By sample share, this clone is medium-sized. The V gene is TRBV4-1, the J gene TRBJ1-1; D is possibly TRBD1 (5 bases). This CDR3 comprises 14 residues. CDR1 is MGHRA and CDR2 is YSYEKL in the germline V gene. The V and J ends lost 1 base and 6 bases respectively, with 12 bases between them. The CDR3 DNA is TGCGCCAGCAGCCAAGGTAGACAGATGCCTGAAGCTTTCTTT. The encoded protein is CASSQGRQMPEAFF.

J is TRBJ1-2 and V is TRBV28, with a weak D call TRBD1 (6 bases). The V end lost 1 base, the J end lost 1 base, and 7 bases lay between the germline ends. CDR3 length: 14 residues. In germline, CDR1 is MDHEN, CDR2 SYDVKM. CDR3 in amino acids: CASSLLDSNYGYTF. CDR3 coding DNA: TGTGCCAGCAGTTTATTGGACAGTAACTATGGCTACACCTTC.

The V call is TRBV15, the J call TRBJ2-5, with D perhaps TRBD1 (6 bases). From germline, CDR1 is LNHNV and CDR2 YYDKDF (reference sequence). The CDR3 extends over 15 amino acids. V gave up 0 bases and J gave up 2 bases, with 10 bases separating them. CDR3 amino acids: CATSREGANQETQYF. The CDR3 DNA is TGTGCCACCAGCAGAGAGGGGGCGAATCAAGAGACCCAGTACTTC.

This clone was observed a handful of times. As DNA, the CDR3 is TGTGCCAGCAGCTTAGTGTCTAGTTGGCGGGAGCACCACGAGCAGTACTTC. This translates into CASSLVSSWREHHEQYF. The chain links TRBV7-6 to TRBJ2-7; the match to TRBD2 covers 7 bases. The junction had 14 bases not matched to a gene; V was cut back by 1 base and J by 5 bases. The CDR3 sequence is 17 residues long. The germline CDR1 and CDR2 sequences are SGHVS and FNYEAQ.

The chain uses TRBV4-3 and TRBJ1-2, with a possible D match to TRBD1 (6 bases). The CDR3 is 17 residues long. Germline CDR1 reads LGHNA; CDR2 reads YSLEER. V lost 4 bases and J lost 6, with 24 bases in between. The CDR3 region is CASSRNRQAVIRDGYTF. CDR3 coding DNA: TGCGCCAGCAGCCGGAACCGACAGGCTGTAATCCGGGATGGCTACACCTTC.

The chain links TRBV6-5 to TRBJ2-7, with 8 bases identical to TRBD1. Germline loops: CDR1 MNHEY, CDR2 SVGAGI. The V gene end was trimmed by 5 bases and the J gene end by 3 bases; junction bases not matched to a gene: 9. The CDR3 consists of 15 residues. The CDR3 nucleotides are TGTGCCAGCAGTCCCGGGACAGGAACGATCTACGAGCAGTACTTC. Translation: CASSPGTGTIYEQYF.

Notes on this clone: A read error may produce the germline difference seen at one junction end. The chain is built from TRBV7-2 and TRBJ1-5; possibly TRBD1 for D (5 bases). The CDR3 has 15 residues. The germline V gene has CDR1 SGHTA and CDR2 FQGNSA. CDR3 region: CASSLVGVYNRPQHF. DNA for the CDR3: TGTGCCAGCAGCTTAGTAGGGGTCTACAATCGGCCCCAGCATTTT.

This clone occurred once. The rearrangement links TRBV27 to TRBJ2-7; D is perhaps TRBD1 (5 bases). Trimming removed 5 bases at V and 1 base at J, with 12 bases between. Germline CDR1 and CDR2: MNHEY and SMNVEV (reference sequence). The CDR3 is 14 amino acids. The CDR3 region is CASSQRQGSYEQYF. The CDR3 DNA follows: TGTGCCAGCAGTCAAAGGCAGGGATCCTACGAGCAGTACTTC.

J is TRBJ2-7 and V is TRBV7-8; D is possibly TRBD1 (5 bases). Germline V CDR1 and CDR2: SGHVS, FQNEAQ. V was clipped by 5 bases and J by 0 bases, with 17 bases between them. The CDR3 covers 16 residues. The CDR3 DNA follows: TGTGCCAGCAGCACCCTCGCAGGGCTAAGCTCCTACGAGCAGTACTTC. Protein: CASSTLAGLSSYEQYF.

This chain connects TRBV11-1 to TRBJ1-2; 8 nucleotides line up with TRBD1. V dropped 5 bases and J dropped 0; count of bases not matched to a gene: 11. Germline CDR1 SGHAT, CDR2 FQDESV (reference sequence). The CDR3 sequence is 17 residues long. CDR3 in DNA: TGTGCCAGCAGCAAACCCGGGACAGGACTTACTAACTATGGCTACACCTTC. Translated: CASSKPGTGLTNYGYTF.

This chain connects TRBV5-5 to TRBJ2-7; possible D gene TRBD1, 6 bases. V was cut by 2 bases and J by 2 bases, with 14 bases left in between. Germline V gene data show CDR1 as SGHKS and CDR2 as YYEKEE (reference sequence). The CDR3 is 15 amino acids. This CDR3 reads CASSLGTPEAYEQYF. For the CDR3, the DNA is TGTGCCAGCAGCTTAGGGACACCGGAAGCCTACGAGCAGTACTTC.

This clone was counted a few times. The CDR3 loop reads CASSPLRGLEKLFF. The CDR3 DNA reads TGCGCCAGCAGCCCCCTTAGGGGCCTGGAAAAACTGTTTTTT. V is TRBV4-1 and J is TRBJ1-4, with D maybe TRBD1 (5 bases). Trimming took 4 bases from V and 8 from J, leaving 14 bases between them. The CDR3 length is 14 residues. Germline V gene lookup returns CDR1 MGHRA and CDR2 YSYEKL.

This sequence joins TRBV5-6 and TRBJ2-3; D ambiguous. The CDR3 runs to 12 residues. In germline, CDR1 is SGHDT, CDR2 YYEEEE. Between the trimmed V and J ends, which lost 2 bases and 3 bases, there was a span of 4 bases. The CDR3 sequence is CASSFGTDTQYF. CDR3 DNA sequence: TGTGCCAGCAGCTTCGGGACAGATACGCAGTATTTT. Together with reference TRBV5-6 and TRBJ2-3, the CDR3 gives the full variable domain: DAGVTQSPTHLIKTRGQQVTLRCSPKSGHDTVSWYQQALGQGPQFIFQYYEEEERQRGNFPDRFSGHQFPNYSSELNVNALLLGDSALYLCASSFGTDTQYFGPGTRLTVL.

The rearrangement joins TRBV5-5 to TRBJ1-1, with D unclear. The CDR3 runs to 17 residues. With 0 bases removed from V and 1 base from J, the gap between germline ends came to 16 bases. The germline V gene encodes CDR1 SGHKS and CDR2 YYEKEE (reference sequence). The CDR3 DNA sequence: TGTGCCAGCAGCTTGGTTGTCGGAGATTTGGGGAACACTGAAGCTTTCTTT. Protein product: CASSLVVGDLGNTEAFF.

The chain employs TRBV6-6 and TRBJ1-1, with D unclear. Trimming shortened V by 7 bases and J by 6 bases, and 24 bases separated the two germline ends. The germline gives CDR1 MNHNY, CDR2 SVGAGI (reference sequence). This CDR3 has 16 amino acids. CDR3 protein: CASTPHPPPNVAEAFF. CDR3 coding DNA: TGTGCCAGCACTCCACACCCCCCCCCAAATGTCGCTGAAGCTTTCTTT.

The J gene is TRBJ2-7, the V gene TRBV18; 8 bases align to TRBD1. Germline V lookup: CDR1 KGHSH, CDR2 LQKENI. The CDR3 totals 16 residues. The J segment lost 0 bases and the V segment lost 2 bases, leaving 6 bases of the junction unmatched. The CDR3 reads CASSPGVGTGSYEQYF. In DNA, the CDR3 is TGTGCCAGCTCACCAGGCGTGGGGACAGGCTCCTACGAGCAGTACTTC.

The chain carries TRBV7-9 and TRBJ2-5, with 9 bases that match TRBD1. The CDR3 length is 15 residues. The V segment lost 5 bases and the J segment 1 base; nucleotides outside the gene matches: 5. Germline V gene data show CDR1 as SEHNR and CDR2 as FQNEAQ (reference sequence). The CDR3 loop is CASSTQTGGQETQYF. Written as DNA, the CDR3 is TGTGCCAGCAGCACCCAGACAGGGGGCCAAGAGACCCAGTACTTC. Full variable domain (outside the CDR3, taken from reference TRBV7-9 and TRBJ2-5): DTGVSQNPRHKITKRGQNVTFRCDPISEHNRLYWYRQTLGQGPEFLTYFQNEAQLEKSRLLSDRFSAERPKGSFSTLEIQRTEQGDSAMYLCASSTQTGGQETQYFGPGTRLLVL.

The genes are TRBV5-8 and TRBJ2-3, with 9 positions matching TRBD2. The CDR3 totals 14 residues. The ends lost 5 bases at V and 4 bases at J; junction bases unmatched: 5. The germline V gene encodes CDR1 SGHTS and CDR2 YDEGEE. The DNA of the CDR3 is TGTGCCAGCAGTAGACTAGCGGAGTCAGATACGCAGTATTTT. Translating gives CASSRLAESDTQYF.

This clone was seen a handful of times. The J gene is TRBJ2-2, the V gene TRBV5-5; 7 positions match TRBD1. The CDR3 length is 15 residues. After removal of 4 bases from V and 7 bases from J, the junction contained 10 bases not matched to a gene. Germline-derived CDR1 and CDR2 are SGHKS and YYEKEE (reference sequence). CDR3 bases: TGTGCCAGCAGCGCTCCAAATCAGGGGGTCGGGGAGCTGTTTTTT. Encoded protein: CASSAPNQGVGELFF.

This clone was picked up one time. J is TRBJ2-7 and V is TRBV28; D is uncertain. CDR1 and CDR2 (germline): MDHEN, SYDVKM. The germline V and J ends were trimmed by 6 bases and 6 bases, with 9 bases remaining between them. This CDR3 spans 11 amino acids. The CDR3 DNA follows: TGTGCCAGCAGCTCAGTAGCCGAGCAGTACTTC. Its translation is CASSSVAEQYF.

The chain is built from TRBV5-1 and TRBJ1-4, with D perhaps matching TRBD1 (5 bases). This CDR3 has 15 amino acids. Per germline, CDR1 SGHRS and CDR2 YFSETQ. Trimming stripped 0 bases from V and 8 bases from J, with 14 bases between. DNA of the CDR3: TGCGCCAGCAGCTTGGTGCAGGGTTTGCGAGAAAAACTGTTTTTT. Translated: CASSLVQGLREKLFF. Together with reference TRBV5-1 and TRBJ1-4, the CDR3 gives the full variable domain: KAGVTQTPRYLIKTRGQQVTLSCSPISGHRSVSWYQQTPGQGLQFLFEYFSETQRNKGNFPGRFSGRQFSNSRSEMNVSTLELGDSALYLCASSLVQGLREKLFFGSGTQLSVL.